A selection of T cell receptor beta chains follows, all from one sample in a study of cytomegalovirus exposure and HLA in healthy donors. Generated by immunoSEQ multiplex PCR, the TCRdb table keeps only in-frame clones and is missing some. The sample consists of under 200,000 clones, approximately 80% of them appearing once. The sequencing input was PBMCs. The receptor source for this set is a man between 18 and 35 years old in good health and CMV-seronegative. CDR3s include the opening cysteine and the closing phenylalanine or tryptophan. D genes are given only for firm matches. Not every row has a clone size; where given, it reads once, few, many or a size class.

J	V	size	D	DNA	CDR3
TRBJ2-7	TRBV6-5	.	TRBD2	TGTGCCAGCGGGACTAGCGGCTACGAGCAGTACTTC	CASGTSGYEQYF
TRBJ1-5	TRBV4-2	.	.	TGTGCCAGCAGCCCGACGCCGGGGAACTATCAGCCCCAGCATTTT	CASSPTPGNYQPQHF
TRBJ2-6	TRBV14	.	TRBD1	TGTGCCAGCAGCCGGGCCAGGACAGGGCCAAATTTCTCTGGGGCCAACGTCCTGACTTTC	CASSRARTGPNFSGANVLTF
TRBJ2-3	TRBV7-3	.	TRBD1	TGTGCCAGCAGCTTAACAGGGGGCGCAGATACGCAGTATTTT	CASSLTGGADTQYF
TRBJ2-3	TRBV19	.	.	TGTGCCAGTAGCACCCGCCGGACAGATACGCAGTATTTT	CASSTRRTDTQYF
TRBJ1-6	TRBV6-5	.	.	TGTGCCAGCAGTACAACAGGGCCCCTAGGACCCCTCCACTTT	CASSTTGPLGPLHF
TRBJ1-2	TRBV30	.	TRBD1	TGTGCCTGGAGTGTATCCGGGACAGGGGATTATGGCTACACCTTC	CAWSVSGTGDYGYTF
TRBJ2-5	TRBV6-5	.	.	TGTGCCAGCAACCAAAACAGATTGGAGACCCAGTACTTC	CASNQNRLETQYF
TRBJ1-1	TRBV12-5	.	TRBD1	TGTGCTAGTGGTATGGGGGGTTGGGGGACAGGGAACACTGAAGCTTTCTTT	CASGMGGWGTGNTEAFF
TRBJ1-4	TRBV9	.	.	TGTGCCAGCAGCACTCCCGGGGGTACTAATGAAAAACTGTTTTTT	CASSTPGGTNEKLFF
TRBJ2-2	TRBV6-5	.	.	TGTGCCAGCACCATAACACCCGTCACCGGGGAGCTGTTTTTT	CASTITPVTGELFF
TRBJ1-1	TRBV5-6	.	.	TGTGCCAGCAGCTTGGTTATAAACACTGAAGCTTTCTTT	CASSLVINTEAFF
TRBJ2-2	TRBV28	.	TRBD1	TGTGCCAGCAGGGGACAGGTCAACACCGGGGAGCTGTTTTTT	CASRGQVNTGELFF
TRBJ2-7	TRBV7-3	few	.	TGTGCCAGCAGCTTAAATAGGGGCTACGAGCAGTACTTC	CASSLNRGYEQYF
TRBJ2-3	TRBV6-7	.	TRBD1	TGTGCCAGCAGTTTCATACAGGGGGCAGATACGCAGTATTTT	CASSFIQGADTQYF